This T cell receptor (beta chain) was captured by sequencing in a study of patients and donors after allogeneic stem cell transplantation. Each CDR3 protein is one row after TCRdb ran MiXCR on the RT-PCR reads. The sample includes about 230,000 distinct CDR3 sequences, less than 15% seen only once; the top ten take around 10%. This clonotype has more than one count but fewer than ten. The receptor was isolated from a human donor who was either an allogeneic HSCT recipient or a stem cell or donor lymphocyte infusion donor (not recorded which). It is not recorded whose cells these are; they may come from a transplant donor. Sequencing was carried out using blood, either unsorted or a sorted T cell fraction (not recorded which).

CDR3 nucleotide sequence: TGCAGCGTTGAAGATCTAGAGGGTATCTATGGCTACACCTTC. It translates to CSVEDLEGIYGYTF. This rearrangement joins TRBV29-1 to TRBJ1-2; D uncertain. CDR3 length: 14 residues. Trimming stripped 0 bases from V and 4 bases from J, with 12 bases between. Germline assignment: CDR1 SQVTM and CDR2 ANQGSEA.